This T cell receptor beta chain was identified in a study of neurological immune-mediated disorders. At the level of the study: Of around 35 multiple sclerosis patients, roughly 30 were relapsing-remitting and 3 secondary progressive.

This clonotype was counted ten times or more. The antigen remains unidentified. Study findings and constraints: Phylogenetic grouping put 18 of 34 multiple sclerosis patients' repertoires into one related-CDR3 cluster, a possible signature.

Unsorted libraries used 2 million PBMCs kept at -80 degrees C. The cDNA was generated by 5'RACE with 10-nucleotide random UMIs. TCRdb processed the 5' RACE reads anew with MiXCR; each CDR3 protein has one entry. The sample has 65,000 to 85,000 distinct CDR3 sequences; roughly 3.1% are singletons. This CDR3 is built from 15 residues. Looked up from germline, CDR1 is SGHRS and CDR2 is YFSETQ. Between the trimmed V and J ends, which lost 6 bases and 4 bases, there was a span of 18 bases. The sequenced sample consisted of PBMCs. V usage is TRBV5-1 and J usage is TRBJ2-3; TRBD2 might be the D (6 bases). This clonotype was obtained from a woman aged 45-65 years with multiple sclerosis. The CDR3 reads CASTVGRSGADTQYF. CDR3 coding DNA: TGCGCCAGCACGGTTGGGCGATCGGGGGCAGATACGCAGTATTTT.